A single T cell receptor (beta chain) is shown here with its context. Its cognate antigen is unknown. Peripheral blood and lesional scalp punch biopsies came from alopecia areata patients. The sample comes from a study of CD8+ T cells in alopecia areata. The wider study: Tofacitinib ran for 6 to 18 months before 6 months off drug. Broader study findings: Resident alphabeta T-cell populations of normal skin are likewise subject to sequencing in scalp samples. Sharing of TCRs across patients appeared less clear than in mice, possibly for HLA-related reasons.

RNA was isolated and reverse transcribed to cDNA, the sequencing template. Clones were sequenced by immunoSEQ multiplex PCR, and TCRdb holds only the in-frame ones, with some missing. The sample holds approximately 59,000 clones, approximately 46% seen once. The germline CDR1 and CDR2 sequences are SGHRS and YFSETQ. The CDR3 has 15 residues. V lost 2 bases and J 3 bases, leaving 15 bases between the germline ends. This material consisted of CD8+ T cells sorted from blood, taken at week 0. The chain has TRBV5-1 and TRBJ2-7; a possible D gene is TRBD2 (7 bases). The clonotype originates from a human donor with alopecia areata. Here the CDR3 reads CASSLNREGIYEQYF. DNA for the CDR3: TGCGCCAGCAGCTTAAACAGGGAGGGGATCTACGAGCAGTACTTC.